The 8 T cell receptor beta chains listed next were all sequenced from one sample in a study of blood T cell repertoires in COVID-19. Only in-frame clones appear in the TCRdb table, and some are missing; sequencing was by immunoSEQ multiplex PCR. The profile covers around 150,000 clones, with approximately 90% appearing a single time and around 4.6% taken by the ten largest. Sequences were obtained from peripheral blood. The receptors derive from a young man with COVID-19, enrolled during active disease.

CDR3 protein: CASSLSAGTGGYGYTF. The DNA for the CDR3 is TGCGCCAGCAGCTTGTCTGCCGGGACAGGGGGATATGGCTACACCTTC. This chain uses TRBV5-1 with TRBJ1-2, with 11 bases aligning to TRBD1. The V segment lost 1 base and the J segment 5 bases; nucleotides outside the gene matches: 7. From germline, CDR1 is SGHRS and CDR2 YFSETQ. The CDR3 contains 16 residues.

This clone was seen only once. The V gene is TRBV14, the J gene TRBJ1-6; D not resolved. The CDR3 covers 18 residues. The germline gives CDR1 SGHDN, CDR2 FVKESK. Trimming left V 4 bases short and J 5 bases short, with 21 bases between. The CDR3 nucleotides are TGTGCCAGCAGCCCAAACGCCTCGGCGCCCACTAATAATTCACCCCTCCACTTT. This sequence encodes CASSPNASAPTNNSPLHF.

The CDR3 region is CASSPGQASGYTF. The CDR3 region has the DNA TGTGCCAGCAGTCCAGGACAGGCCTCCGGCTACACCTTC. The V call is TRBV5-6, the J call TRBJ1-2, with 7 bases lining up with TRBD1. Germline V gene sequence: CDR1 SGHDT, CDR2 YYEEEE. The CDR3 has 13 amino acids. V shed 5 bases and J 8 bases; nucleotides not matched to a gene: 9.

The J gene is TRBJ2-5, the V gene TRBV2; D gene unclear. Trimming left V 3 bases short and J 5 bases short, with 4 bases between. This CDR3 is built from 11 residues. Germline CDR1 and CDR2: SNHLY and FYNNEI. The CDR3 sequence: CASSERETQYF. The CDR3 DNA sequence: TGTGCCAGCAGTGAGAGGGAGACCCAGTACTTC.

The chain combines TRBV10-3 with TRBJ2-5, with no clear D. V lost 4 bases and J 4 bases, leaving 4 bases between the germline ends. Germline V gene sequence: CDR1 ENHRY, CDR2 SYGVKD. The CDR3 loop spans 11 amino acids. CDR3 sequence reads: CAISVRETQYF. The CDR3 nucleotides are TGTGCCATCAGTGTGCGAGAGACCCAGTACTTC.

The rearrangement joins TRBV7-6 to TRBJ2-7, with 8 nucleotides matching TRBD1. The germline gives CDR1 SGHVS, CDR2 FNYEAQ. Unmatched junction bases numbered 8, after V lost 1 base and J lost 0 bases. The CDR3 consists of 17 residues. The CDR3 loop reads CASSLDDRGLSSYEQYF. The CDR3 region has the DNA TGTGCCAGCAGCTTAGACGACAGGGGTCTTAGCTCCTACGAGCAGTACTTC.

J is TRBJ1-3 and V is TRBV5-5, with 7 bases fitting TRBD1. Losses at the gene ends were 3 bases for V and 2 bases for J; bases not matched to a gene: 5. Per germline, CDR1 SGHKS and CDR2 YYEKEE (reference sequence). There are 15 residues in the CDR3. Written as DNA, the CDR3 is TGTGCCAGCAGCTCCGCGAGGGGGCCTGGAAACACCATATATTTT. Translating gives CASSSARGPGNTIYF.

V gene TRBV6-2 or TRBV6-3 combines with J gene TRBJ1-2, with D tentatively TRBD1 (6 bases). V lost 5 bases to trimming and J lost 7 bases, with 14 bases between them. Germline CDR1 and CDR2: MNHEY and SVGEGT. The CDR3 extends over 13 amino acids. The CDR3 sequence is CASSHQQGAGYTF. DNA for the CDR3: TGTGCCAGCAGTCACCAACAGGGTGCTGGCTACACCTTC.